The 28 T cell receptor beta chains presented below share a single source sample, sequenced in a study of blood T cell repertoires in COVID-19. Here immunoSEQ multiplex PCR was the method, and the copy in TCRdb shows in-frame clones only, minus some. Altogether roughly 320,000 clones are present, 75% to 90% being singletons, with the ten largest covering approximately 6%. The sample consisted of peripheral blood. Every receptor here comes from a woman in her 50s with COVID-19, enrolled during active disease.

CDR3 protein: CATRGRASSYEQYF. CDR3 nucleotides: TGTGCCACCCGGGGAAGGGCAAGCTCCTACGAGCAGTACTTC. J is TRBJ2-7 and V is TRBV19, with a tentative D call TRBD2 (5 bases). V was pared by 10 bases and J by 0 bases, with 16 bases between. CDR1 is LNHDA and CDR2 is SQIVND in the germline V gene (reference sequence). This CDR3 contains 14 residues.

This sequence joins TRBV4-3 and TRBJ1-1, with no clear D. There are 13 residues in the CDR3. Deletions cut 5 bases from V and 1 base from J, with 8 bases between. Germline CDR1 LGHNA, CDR2 YSLEER. CDR3 sequence: CASSYSRNTEAFF. CDR3 in DNA: TGCGCCAGCAGCTACTCGCGGAACACTGAAGCTTTCTTT.

The chain recombines TRBV19 with TRBJ1-5; possible D gene TRBD1, 6 bases. Trimming took 3 bases from V and 7 from J, leaving 16 bases between them. CDR1 LNHDA and CDR2 SQIVND come from the germline V gene (reference sequence). The CDR3 covers 15 residues. CDR3 sequence: CASSIKGGPRQPQHF. The CDR3 bases are TGTGCCAGTAGTATTAAGGGGGGGCCAAGACAGCCCCAGCATTTT.

The chain employs TRBV5-1 and TRBJ2-7; 7 nucleotides agree with TRBD2. CDR1 is SGHRS and CDR2 is YFSETQ in the germline V gene. V lost 1 base to trimming and J lost 4 bases; unmatched junction nucleotides: 8. The CDR3 is made up of 15 amino acids. CDR3 in DNA: TGCGCCAGCAGCTTGAGAGGGACTACGGAATACGAGCAGTACTTC. This gives the protein CASSLRGTTEYEQYF.

This chain uses TRBV19 with TRBJ2-7, with 8 bases that match TRBD1. Trimming at V came to 4 bases and at J to 6 bases, leaving 14 bases not matched to a gene. This CDR3 is 16 amino acids long. CDR1 and CDR2 from the germline V gene are LNHDA and SQIVND (reference sequence). The CDR3 region is CASSTAFTGTGFEQYF. In DNA, the CDR3 is TGTGCCAGTAGTACCGCTTTCACCGGGACAGGATTCGAGCAGTACTTC.

The table lists this clone with a count of one. CDR3 nucleotides: TGTGCCAGTAGGGTCACTAGCGGGGGCACCTACGAGCAGTACTTC. It yields the protein CASRVTSGGTYEQYF. The chain is built from TRBV19 and TRBJ2-7, with 11 bases lining up with TRBD2. CDR3 length equals 15 residues. J gave up 2 bases and V 6 bases, and 6 bases lay outside the gene matches. Germline loops: CDR1 LNHDA, CDR2 SQIVND (reference sequence).

The chain couples TRBV19 to TRBJ1-1; D possibly corresponds to TRBD1 (6 bases). V shed 3 bases and J shed 3 bases, with 11 bases lying between them. In germline, CDR1 is LNHDA, CDR2 SQIVND (reference sequence). The CDR3 loop spans 14 amino acids. The CDR3: CASSIDRWDTEAFF. CDR3 nucleotides: TGTGCCAGTAGTATCGACAGGTGGGACACTGAAGCTTTCTTT.

The chain couples TRBV9 to TRBJ2-7, with D maybe TRBD2 (5 bases). V lost 4 bases, J lost 3 bases, and 14 bases lay in between. CDR3 length equals 14 residues. Germline V gene lookup returns CDR1 SGDLS and CDR2 YYNGEE. CDR3: CASSQATSGYEQYF. CDR3 DNA: TGTGCCAGCAGCCAAGCCACTAGTGGCTACGAGCAGTACTTC.

The CDR3 region is CASSEVHGTGRQQYF. The CDR3 DNA reads TGTGCCAGCAGTGAAGTCCACGGGACAGGGCGACAGCAGTACTTC. The V and J genes are TRBV6-1 and TRBJ2-7; 9 bases match TRBD1. V lost 1 base, J lost 8 bases, and 9 bases stayed unmatched. The CDR3 extends over 15 amino acids. Germline assignment: CDR1 MNHNS and CDR2 SASEGT.

This clone was observed a few times. The rearrangement links TRBV27 to TRBJ1-2; D is possibly TRBD1 (6 bases). The CDR3 loop spans 13 amino acids. Germline V CDR1 and CDR2: MNHEY, SMNVEV (reference sequence). Trimming removed 6 bases from V and 0 bases from J, with 8 bases in between. The chain's CDR3 is CASRDRSNYGYTF. CDR3 in DNA: TGTGCCAGCAGGGACAGATCTAACTATGGCTACACCTTC.

The J gene is TRBJ2-2, the V gene TRBV6-5; 11 nucleotides line up with TRBD1. CDR3 length: 16 amino acids. The germline gives CDR1 MNHEY, CDR2 SVGAGI. V dropped 2 bases and J dropped 4; count of bases not matched to a gene: 3. CDR3 bases: TGTGCCAGCAGTTACCGGGACAGGGGGACCACCGGGGAGCTGTTTTTT. This codes for CASSYRDRGTTGELFF.

In this sample, this clone turned up once. The V call is TRBV4-3, the J call TRBJ1-6, with D hard to call. Trimming left V 5 bases short and J 13 bases short, with 15 bases between. Per the germline V gene, CDR1 is LGHNA and CDR2 is YSLEER. This CDR3 has 13 residues. The CDR3 protein is CASSVPGMGPLHF. The CDR3 DNA reads as TGCGCCAGCAGCGTCCCGGGGATGGGTCCCCTCCACTTT.

In DNA, the CDR3 is TGTGCCAGTAGCGACAGGGGGCGAAACACTGAAGCTTTCTTT. This encodes CASSDRGRNTEAFF. The V and J genes are TRBV19 and TRBJ1-1; TRBD1 matches at 10 bases. The CDR3 contains 14 residues. After removal of 6 bases from V and 2 bases from J, the junction contained 3 bases not matched to a gene. CDR1 LNHDA and CDR2 SQIVND come from the germline V gene (reference sequence).

The rearrangement joins TRBV19 to TRBJ1-2; D is possibly TRBD1 (5 bases). The CDR3 runs 13 residues. Looked up from germline, CDR1 is LNHDA and CDR2 is SQIVND (reference sequence). V was shortened by 7 bases and J by 6 bases, with 15 bases between the two germline ends. CDR3 coding DNA: TGTGCCAGTAATTGGGCAGGGTATGATGGCTACACCTTC. Protein sequence: CASNWAGYDGYTF.

V usage is TRBV19 and J usage is TRBJ1-6; the D is unclear. The V and J ends lost 3 bases and 8 bases respectively, with 14 bases between them. Germline CDR1 and CDR2: LNHDA and SQIVND (reference sequence). CDR3 length equals 15 residues. For the CDR3, the DNA is TGTGCCAGTAGTATTACGAGGGCGTGGGATTCACCCCTCCACTTT. Protein product: CASSITRAWDSPLHF.

The gene calls are TRBV7-9 and TRBJ2-1; tentative D call: TRBD1 (5 bases). V was clipped by 5 bases and J by 2 bases, with 7 bases between them. Germline CDR1 SEHNR, CDR2 FQNEAQ (reference sequence). This CDR3 is built from 13 residues. The CDR3 loop reads CASSTRAYNEQFF. The CDR3 DNA reads TGTGCCAGCAGCACCAGGGCCTACAATGAGCAGTTCTTC. The entire variable domain, with the rest obtained from reference TRBV7-9 and TRBJ2-1, is as follows: DTGVSQNPRHKITKRGQNVTFRCDPISEHNRLYWYRQTLGQGPEFLTYFQNEAQLEKSRLLSDRFSAERPKGSFSTLEIQRTEQGDSAMYLCASSTRAYNEQFFGPGTRLTVL.

The V call is TRBV30, the J call TRBJ1-5, with 8 bases lining up with TRBD1. The germline CDR1 and CDR2 sequences are GTSNPN and SVGIG (reference sequence). This CDR3 contains 14 residues. With 5 bases clipped from V and 4 bases from J, the junction kept 7 bases outside the gene matches. The chain's CDR3 is CAWGRTGTNQPQHF. Here the CDR3 DNA reads TGTGCCTGGGGGAGGACAGGGACTAATCAGCCCCAGCATTTT.

The chain carries TRBV7-2 and TRBJ2-5, with 8 nucleotides matching TRBD1. CDR3 length: 15 residues. Per the germline V gene, CDR1 is SGHTA and CDR2 is FQGNSA. V was clipped by 4 bases and J by 5 bases; unmatched bases: 9. The CDR3 DNA sequence: TGTGCCAGCAGCTCCGGCAGGGGGCGTGGGGAGACCCAGTACTTC. It is translated as CASSSGRGRGETQYF.

The V and J genes are TRBV12-3 or TRBV12-4 and TRBJ2-1; a possible D gene is TRBD2 (5 bases). Trimming shortened V by 3 bases and J by 5 bases, and 5 bases separated the two germline ends. CDR3 size: 12 residues. The CDR3 DNA sequence: TGTGCCAGCAGTTTCGGGGACAATGAGCAGTTCTTC. Its translation: CASSFGDNEQFF.

The chain carries TRBV25-1 and TRBJ1-2; D is ambiguous. CDR3 length equals 13 residues. Germline CDR1 MGHDK, CDR2 SYGVNS. The V end was cut by 9 bases, the J end by 2 bases, with 13 bases between. CDR3 amino acids: CASARRENYGYTF. The CDR3 coding sequence is TGTGCCAGTGCCCGGAGGGAGAACTATGGCTACACCTTC.

The chain employs TRBV12-3 or TRBV12-4 and TRBJ2-1, with 10 bases that match TRBD2. This CDR3 is built from 12 residues. V gave up 5 bases and J gave up 12 bases; unmatched junction bases: 4. The CDR3: CASSTWTSGQFF. For the CDR3, the DNA is TGTGCCAGCAGTACCTGGACTAGCGGGCAGTTCTTC.

This chain connects TRBV19 to TRBJ2-3; 15 bases agree with TRBD2. This CDR3 is built from 17 residues. Germline CDR1 reads LNHDA; CDR2 reads SQIVND (reference sequence). Trimming took 5 bases from V and 3 from J; bases not matched to a gene: 6. The CDR3 DNA reads as TGTGCCAGTAGTCCCAGGACTAGCGGGAGGGCGACAGATACGCAGTATTTT. It encodes CASSPRTSGRATDTQYF.

The rearrangement links TRBV19 to TRBJ1-2; 9 nucleotides agree with TRBD1. The CDR3 has 17 residues. With V trimmed by 7 bases and J by 4 bases, 16 bases remained unmatched. Germline CDR1 is LNHDA and CDR2 is SQIVND (reference sequence). CDR3 nucleotide sequence: TGTGCCAGTATGAAGCCGGGACAGGGTCTGAAGAGCTATGGCTACACCTTC. Encoded protein: CASMKPGQGLKSYGYTF. Combining the CDR3 with reference TRBV19 and TRBJ1-2 gives the whole variable domain DGGITQSPKYLFRKEGQNVTLSCEQNLNHDAMYWYRQDPGQGLRLIYYSQIVNDFQKGDIAEGYSVSREKKESFPLTVTSAQKNPTAFYLCASMKPGQGLKSYGYTFGSGTRLTVV.

The chain employs TRBV9 and TRBJ1-1; D may be TRBD1 (5 bases). This CDR3 is 15 amino acids long. The germline CDR1 and CDR2 sequences are SGDLS and YYNGEE. V shed 0 bases and J shed 5 bases, with 14 bases lying between them. The CDR3 loop reads CASSVAIGVFTEAFF. In DNA, the CDR3 is TGTGCCAGCAGCGTAGCAATAGGGGTCTTTACTGAAGCTTTCTTT.

The V and J genes are TRBV27 and TRBJ2-2; 8 bases agree with TRBD1. CDR3 length: 15 amino acids. The germline V gene has CDR1 MNHEY and CDR2 SMNVEV (reference sequence). After removal of 6 bases from V and 4 bases from J, the junction contained 7 bases not matched to a gene. This CDR3 reads CASRSWTGSTGELFF. The DNA of the CDR3 is TGTGCCAGCAGGTCCTGGACAGGGAGCACCGGGGAGCTGTTTTTT.

This clone appeared a few times. V usage is TRBV6-1 and J usage is TRBJ1-1, with no clear D. The V gene's germline CDR1 is MNHNS and CDR2 SASEGT. Deletions cut 0 bases from V and 3 bases from J, with 11 bases between. CDR3 size: 15 residues. The CDR3 DNA is TGTGCCAGCAGTGAAGCAGGACGGAGGGACACTGAAGCTTTCTTT. It is translated as CASSEAGRRDTEAFF.

The rearrangement uses TRBV2 and TRBJ2-1, with TRBD1 identical over 7 bases. The CDR3 runs 14 residues. Looked up from germline, CDR1 is SNHLY and CDR2 is FYNNEI. V trimming: 6 bases; J trimming: 3 bases; junction bases outside the gene matches: 5. The CDR3 sequence: CASSHDRDYNEQFF. CDR3 nucleotides: TGTGCCAGCAGCCACGACAGGGACTACAATGAGCAGTTCTTC.

The genes are TRBV27 and TRBJ2-3; D possibly corresponds to TRBD1 (6 bases). Germline CDR1 MNHEY, CDR2 SMNVEV (reference sequence). Trimming stripped 6 bases from V and 4 bases from J, with 23 bases between. The length of the CDR3 is 17 residues. The CDR3 nucleotides are TGTGCCAGCAGCCCCCGCCGGGGACACCGCCCGGCAGATACGCAGTATTTT. This gives the protein CASSPRRGHRPADTQYF.